Only a few counts were recorded for the clone carrying this T cell receptor (beta chain). In the original analysis: Amplified reference gene primers provided the basis for estimating nucleated cell counts. Sequencing was performed with immunoSEQ multiplex PCR; in TCRdb, only in-frame clones are kept and a portion is missing. Clone size and V and J calls were adopted from that table, with D and trimming inferred from the DNA. This sample has approximately 100,000 clones, with approximately 85% found just once. These data belong to a study of blood T cell repertoires in COVID-19. Study in general: From T cells, B-cell-depleted T cells, or PBMCs came the material, which was cDNA or gDNA.

Between the trimmed V and J ends, which lost 5 bases and 4 bases, there was a span of 9 bases. CDR3 length: 13 amino acids. The germline gives CDR1 MNHEY, CDR2 SMNVEV (reference sequence). The source is a human donor in a cohort sampled during active COVID-19. J is TRBJ1-5 and V is TRBV27; the D gene is possibly TRBD1 (6 bases). Material for sequencing was peripheral blood. DNA of the CDR3: TGTGCCAGCAGTAGAGGGACAAATCAGCCCCAGCATTTT. Encoded protein: CASSRGTNQPQHF.